The rows below give T cell receptor beta chains drawn from one sample of a study of blood T cell repertoires in COVID-19. Assay: immunoSEQ multiplex PCR; the TCRdb copy retains only in-frame clones and omits some. The table includes 150,000 to 200,000 clones, roughly 87% detected once. Sequencing used peripheral blood. These TCRs come from a woman in her seventies with acute or convalescent COVID-19. Both conserved end residues are trimmed from each CDR3. Fields, in order: clone size, V gene, J gene, CDR3 protein. Not all rows give a size; the values are once, few, many and, for expanded clones, a class.

clone_size: -; v_call: TRBV3-1/TRBV3-2; j_call: TRBJ2-7; cdr3_aa: ASYSGSYEQY
clone_size: -; v_call: TRBV10-3; j_call: TRBJ1-1; cdr3_aa: AISPGDSEAF
clone_size: -; v_call: TRBV19; j_call: TRBJ2-5; cdr3_aa: ASSPDSQETQY
clone_size: once; v_call: TRBV7-2; j_call: TRBJ1-5; cdr3_aa: ASSTDSNSNQPQH
clone_size: -; v_call: TRBV27; j_call: TRBJ1-2; cdr3_aa: ASSLSPGQVQGYT
clone_size: few; v_call: TRBV5-1; j_call: TRBJ1-3; cdr3_aa: ASSLPASSGNTIY
clone_size: -; v_call: TRBV2; j_call: TRBJ1-4; cdr3_aa: ATLLNRGRNEKLF
clone_size: -; v_call: TRBV5-4; j_call: TRBJ2-5; cdr3_aa: ASSLAPAGTQETQY
clone_size: -; v_call: TRBV11-3; j_call: TRBJ1-1; cdr3_aa: ASSRDRGGGTEAF
clone_size: -; v_call: TRBV14; j_call: TRBJ2-2; cdr3_aa: ASSQEGQGNTGELF
clone_size: -; v_call: TRBV4-1; j_call: TRBJ2-1; cdr3_aa: ASSQEGLAGVDEQF
clone_size: -; v_call: TRBV2; j_call: TRBJ1-4; cdr3_aa: ASRVNRGANEKLF
clone_size: -; v_call: TRBV27; j_call: TRBJ2-2; cdr3_aa: ASSPRLAGITGELF
clone_size: -; v_call: TRBV30; j_call: TRBJ1-1; cdr3_aa: AWSRTGGTEAF
clone_size: -; v_call: TRBV7-9; j_call: TRBJ1-5; cdr3_aa: ASSFTGGDQPQH
clone_size: -; v_call: TRBV24-1; j_call: TRBJ1-5; cdr3_aa: ATSVGQGYNQPQH
clone_size: -; v_call: TRBV7-2; j_call: TRBJ2-5; cdr3_aa: ASSLDAGYQETQY
clone_size: -; v_call: TRBV2; j_call: TRBJ2-3; cdr3_aa: ASSRDLHTDTQY
clone_size: few; v_call: TRBV19; j_call: TRBJ2-1; cdr3_aa: ASSPGSGLGNEQF
clone_size: -; v_call: TRBV6-2/TRBV6-3; j_call: TRBJ1-2; cdr3_aa: ASSYSYTSRRGYT
clone_size: -; v_call: TRBV5-1; j_call: TRBJ2-3; cdr3_aa: ASSWGLAGPAQPSTDTQY
clone_size: -; v_call: TRBV3-1/TRBV3-2; j_call: TRBJ2-5; cdr3_aa: ASSQGPTSGGTTQY
clone_size: few; v_call: TRBV28; j_call: TRBJ1-3; cdr3_aa: ASRGGQDQNTIY
clone_size: -; v_call: TRBV7-9; j_call: TRBJ1-3; cdr3_aa: ASSLGVGSTYSGNTIY
clone_size: few; v_call: TRBV7-9; j_call: TRBJ1-2; cdr3_aa: ASSLIALANYGYT
clone_size: few; v_call: TRBV5-1; j_call: TRBJ1-1; cdr3_aa: ASSFGTANTEAF
clone_size: -; v_call: TRBV7-9; j_call: TRBJ2-3; cdr3_aa: ASSWQTGGMDTQY
clone_size: -; v_call: TRBV24-1; j_call: TRBJ2-2; cdr3_aa: ATSDSRVAGELF
clone_size: -; v_call: TRBV9; j_call: TRBJ1-1; cdr3_aa: ASSVAGQGNTEAF
clone_size: few; v_call: TRBV27; j_call: TRBJ1-4; cdr3_aa: ASSFVGAPNEKLF
clone_size: -; v_call: TRBV5-6; j_call: TRBJ2-5; cdr3_aa: ASSLNGRALVETQY
clone_size: -; v_call: TRBV7-9; j_call: TRBJ2-7; cdr3_aa: ATLEDRGIGYEQY
clone_size: -; v_call: TRBV10-2; j_call: TRBJ2-7; cdr3_aa: ASSVASTYEQY